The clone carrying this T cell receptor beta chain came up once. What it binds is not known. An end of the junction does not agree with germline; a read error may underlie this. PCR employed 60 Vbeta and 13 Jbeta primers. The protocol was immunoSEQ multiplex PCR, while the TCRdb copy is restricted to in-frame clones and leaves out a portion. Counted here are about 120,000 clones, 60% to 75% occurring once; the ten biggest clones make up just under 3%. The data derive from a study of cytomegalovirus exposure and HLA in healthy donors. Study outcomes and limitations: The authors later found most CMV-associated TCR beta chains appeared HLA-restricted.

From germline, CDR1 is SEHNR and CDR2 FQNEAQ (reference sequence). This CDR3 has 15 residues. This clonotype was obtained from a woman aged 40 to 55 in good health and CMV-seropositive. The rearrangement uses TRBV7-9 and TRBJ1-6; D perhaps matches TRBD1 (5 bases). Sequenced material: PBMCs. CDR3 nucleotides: TGTGCCAGCAGCTTAGGTCAGGGACTTAATTCACCCCTCAACTTT. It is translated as CASSLGQGLNSPLNF.